This T cell receptor (beta chain) was captured in a study of T cell repertoires in cytomegalovirus infection. Trimming took 6 bases from V and 5 from J; bases not matched to a gene: 8. Germline V gene sequence: CDR1 SNHLY, CDR2 FYNNEI. The CDR3 spans 15 residues. One entry per CDR3 protein results from TCRdb running MiXCR on the reads. The table shows 150,000 to 200,000 distinct CDR3 sequences, with roughly 28% occurring only once. V is TRBV2 and J is TRBJ1-5; TRBD1 aligns across 9 bases. Sequenced material: PBMCs. This clonotype was sampled from a human donor in good health (CMV status not recorded). Some clones in this sample may be carry-over from other donors' samples. CDR3 in DNA: TGTGCCAGCAGCGACCGGGACAGGGCCTATCAGCCCCAGCATTTT. Protein: CASSDRDRAYQPQHF.